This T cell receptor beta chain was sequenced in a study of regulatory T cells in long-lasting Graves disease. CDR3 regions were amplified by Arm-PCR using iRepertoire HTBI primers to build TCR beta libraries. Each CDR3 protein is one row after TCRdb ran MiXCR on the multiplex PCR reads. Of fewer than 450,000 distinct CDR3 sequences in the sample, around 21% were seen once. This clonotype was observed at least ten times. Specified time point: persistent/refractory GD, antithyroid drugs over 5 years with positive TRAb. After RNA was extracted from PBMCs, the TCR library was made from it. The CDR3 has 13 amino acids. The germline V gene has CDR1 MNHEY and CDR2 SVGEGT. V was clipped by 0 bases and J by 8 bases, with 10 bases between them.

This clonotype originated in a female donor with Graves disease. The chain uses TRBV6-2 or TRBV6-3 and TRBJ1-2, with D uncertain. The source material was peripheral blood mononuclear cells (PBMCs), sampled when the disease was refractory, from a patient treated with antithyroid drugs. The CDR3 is CASSYSPTSGYTF. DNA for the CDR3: TGTGCCAGCAGTTACTCCCCGACATCGGGCTACACCTTC.